Sequencing of this T cell receptor (beta chain) was carried out in a study of cytomegalovirus exposure and HLA in healthy donors. PCR involved 60 Vbeta and 13 Jbeta primers. Here immunoSEQ multiplex PCR was the method, and the copy in TCRdb shows in-frame clones only, minus some. The sample includes about 70,000 clones, roughly 85% of them seen just once. Of note for this clone: Its antigen is still unknown.

The V and J ends lost 5 bases and 1 base respectively, with 14 bases between them. The CDR3 is made up of 15 amino acids. Germline lookup yields CDR1 MNHNS and CDR2 SASEGT. Notes on the study in general: Indistinguishable V segments, including TRBV6-2 and TRBV6-3, were excluded.

The chain combines TRBV6-1 with TRBJ2-5, with a possible D match to TRBD1 (6 bases). This TCR derives from a woman aged 25 to 39 in good health and CMV-seronegative. Sequenced material: PBMCs. The CDR3 spells CASSPGDITQETQYF. CDR3 coding DNA: TGTGCCAGCAGTCCAGGGGACATAACCCAAGAGACCCAGTACTTC.